Listed here are 26 T cell receptor beta chains from one sample, sequenced in a study of T cells and Merkel cell carcinoma outcomes. Here immunoSEQ multiplex PCR was the method, and the copy in TCRdb shows in-frame clones only, minus some. The sample consists of 2,000 to 2,500 clones, about nine tenths of them appearing once. Sequencing used tumor tissue from Merkel cell carcinoma. The source of these receptors is a human donor with Merkel cell carcinoma.

V usage is TRBV30 and J usage is TRBJ1-1; possible D gene TRBD1, 5 bases. Per germline, CDR1 GTSNPN and CDR2 SVGIG (reference sequence). CDR3 size: 13 residues. V was shortened by 3 bases and J by 2 bases, with 10 bases between the two germline ends. This CDR3 reads CAWRGDHNTEAFF. In DNA form, the CDR3 reads TGTGCCTGGAGAGGGGACCATAACACTGAAGCTTTCTTT.

This chain links TRBV7-2 with TRBJ2-2; D is ambiguous. Trimming stripped 1 base from V and 6 bases from J, with 9 bases between. Germline CDR1 and CDR2: SGHTA and FQGNSA. The CDR3 spans 14 residues. CDR3: CASSLVSVPGELFF. Here the CDR3 DNA reads TGTGCCAGCAGCTTAGTCTCAGTGCCCGGGGAGCTGTTTTTT.

This clone was found once. At one end, the junction sequence differs from germline, possibly due to a read error. The chain combines TRBV7-7 with TRBJ2-2, with D perhaps TRBD2 (6 bases). The germline V gene has CDR1 SSHAT and CDR2 FNYEAQ (reference sequence). This CDR3 has 14 amino acids. The CDR3 DNA reads TGTGCTAGCAGCTTAGGAGGGGCTGGCGGGGAGCTGTTTTTT. Protein product: CASSLGGAGGELFF.

The chain carries TRBV4-2 and TRBJ2-5, with TRBD2 matching 12 bases. Germline V lookup: CDR1 LGHNA, CDR2 YNFKEQ. The ends lost 3 bases at V and 9 bases at J; junction bases unmatched: 14. This CDR3 has 17 residues. For the CDR3, the DNA is TGTGCCAGCAGCCAGGGCCGACTAGCGGGGGCCAGCATGCCCCAGTACTTC. Protein: CASSQGRLAGASMPQYF.

The rearrangement joins TRBV5-4 to TRBJ1-4; perhaps TRBD1 as D (6 bases). V gave up 3 bases and J gave up 8 bases, with 20 bases separating them. CDR3 length: 16 residues. Germline loops: CDR1 SGHNT, CDR2 YYREEE (reference sequence). The CDR3 nucleotides are TGTGCCAGCAGCTCCAACCCCAGGGGATCGTGGGAAAAACTGTTTTTT. Amino acid sequence: CASSSNPRGSWEKLFF.

The rearrangement uses TRBV10-3 and TRBJ2-3, with 11 bases aligning to TRBD2. In germline, CDR1 is ENHRY, CDR2 SYGVKD. The junction had 13 bases not matched to a gene; V was cut back by 7 bases and J by 1 base. The CDR3 totals 18 residues. The CDR3 protein is CAIKSREVTSGGTDTQYF. For the CDR3, the DNA is TGTGCCATCAAATCCCGGGAAGTGACTAGCGGGGGCACAGATACGCAGTATTTT.

The chain uses TRBV15 and TRBJ1-2; D gene unclear. CDR1 is LNHNV, CDR2 YYDKDF, per germline (reference sequence). Trimming cost V 0 bases and J 8 bases, with 16 bases left between them. The CDR3 has 15 amino acids. The CDR3 is CATSRDPSAIDGYTF. CDR3 sequence (DNA): TGTGCCACCAGCAGAGATCCATCAGCGATCGACGGCTACACCTTC.

The chain uses TRBV6-6 and TRBJ2-6, with D possibly being TRBD1 (6 bases). Trimming stripped 4 bases from V and 1 base from J, with 8 bases between. The CDR3 loop spans 15 amino acids. The germline V gene encodes CDR1 MNHNY and CDR2 SVGAGI (reference sequence). CDR3 in amino acids: CASSSQGSGANVLTF. CDR3 nucleotides: TGTGCCAGCAGTTCACAGGGTTCTGGGGCCAACGTCCTGACTTTC.

The rearrangement joins TRBV28 to TRBJ2-1; 10 bases line up with TRBD1. Germline V lookup: CDR1 MDHEN, CDR2 SYDVKM. The V gene end was trimmed by 4 bases and the J gene end by 6 bases; junction bases not matched to a gene: 9. CDR3 size: 16 residues. The DNA for the CDR3 is TGTGCCAGCAGTTCCTACCCAGGGACAGGGGCCAATGAGCAGTTCTTC. This codes for CASSSYPGTGANEQFF.

The chain's CDR3 is CASSLMLAGTGELFF. CDR3 bases: TGTGCCAGCAGCCTTATGCTAGCGGGCACCGGGGAGCTGTTTTTT. V is TRBV11-2 and J is TRBJ2-2; 8 bases fit TRBD2. V was clipped by 5 bases and J by 4 bases; unmatched bases: 6. CDR3 length: 15 amino acids. Germline assignment: CDR1 SGHAT and CDR2 FQNNGV.

This chain joins TRBV11-2 and TRBJ2-1, with D hard to call. The CDR3 is made up of 14 amino acids. Deletions cut 0 bases from V and 5 bases from J, with 8 bases between. CDR1 and CDR2 from the germline V gene are SGHAT and FQNNGV. The CDR3 DNA follows: TGTGCCAGCAGCTTAGATCGGGCTCACAATGAGCAGTTCTTC. This gives the protein CASSLDRAHNEQFF.

The chain has TRBV6-4 and TRBJ2-5, with D perhaps TRBD1 (5 bases). V shed 6 bases and J shed 4 bases, with 12 bases lying between them. The CDR3 runs to 13 residues. The V gene's germline CDR1 is MRHNA and CDR2 SNTAGT. CDR3 coding DNA: TGTGCCAGCAGCCTCGACCAGGGAGAGACCCAGTACTTC. The encoded protein is CASSLDQGETQYF.

The chain has TRBV28 and TRBJ2-7, with 9 bases lining up with TRBD2. Germline-derived CDR1 and CDR2 are MDHEN and SYDVKM. Germline trimming cut 6 bases from V and 0 bases from J; bases unmatched to any gene: 9. The CDR3 has 16 amino acids. This chain's CDR3 is CASSGGGAGSSYEQYF. The DNA for the CDR3 is TGTGCCAGCAGCGGCGGGGGGGCGGGAAGCTCCTACGAGCAGTACTTC.

The J gene is TRBJ2-3, the V gene TRBV10-3, with 10 bases aligning to TRBD1. The CDR3 extends over 15 amino acids. Germline CDR1 ENHRY, CDR2 SYGVKD. The ends lost 2 bases at V and 1 base at J; junction bases unmatched: 0. In DNA, the CDR3 is TGTGCCATCAGTGAGGGGACAGGGGGCACAGATACGCAGTATTTT. This codes for CAISEGTGGTDTQYF.

This clone was detected a few times. At one end the junction does not follow the germline gene, possibly because of a read error. The CDR3 coding sequence is TGTGCTAGCAGCTTAGGAGCGGGAGGGTTGGAGACCCAGTACTTC. Its translation is CASSLGAGGLETQYF. The V call is TRBV7-7, the J call TRBJ2-5; 10 bases are shared with TRBD2. The germline gives CDR1 SSHAT, CDR2 FNYEAQ (reference sequence). CDR3 length: 15 residues.

This clone was detected only a few times. The chain carries TRBV15 and TRBJ2-3, with no clear D. V shed 0 bases and J shed 2 bases, with 12 bases lying between them. Germline V gene sequence: CDR1 LNHNV, CDR2 YYDKDF (reference sequence). The CDR3 has 16 amino acids. CDR3 bases: TGTGCCACCAGCAGAGATCTCCGGCGGCTCACAGATACGCAGTATTTT. It is translated as CATSRDLRRLTDTQYF.

In nucleotides, the CDR3 is TGTGCCAGCAGTTTAAATCCCCGCAGGGGTTTGGCTGAAGCTTTCTTT. Its translation: CASSLNPRRGLAEAFF. The chain is built from TRBV27 and TRBJ1-1; D is perhaps TRBD1 (6 bases). Germline-derived CDR1 and CDR2 are MNHEY and SMNVEV (reference sequence). Trimming took 2 bases from V and 6 from J, leaving 19 bases between them. The CDR3 extends over 16 amino acids.

The chain couples TRBV28 to TRBJ2-1; 7 nucleotides line up with TRBD1. The CDR3 totals 14 residues. The germline CDR1 and CDR2 sequences are MDHEN and SYDVKM. V shed 7 bases, J shed 5 bases, and the junction held 8 bases outside the gene matches. This CDR3 reads CASNQGETHNEQFF. The CDR3 bases are TGTGCCAGCAACCAGGGGGAGACCCACAATGAGCAGTTCTTC.

This sequence joins TRBV9 and TRBJ2-7; TRBD2 matches at 7 bases. The CDR3 sequence is 16 residues long. With 0 bases clipped from V and 6 bases from J, the junction kept 12 bases outside the gene matches. The germline V gene encodes CDR1 SGDLS and CDR2 YYNGEE. The CDR3 DNA reads TGTGCCAGCAGCGTAGCTACGGGGGGTGTCCCTCTCGAGCAGTACTTC. Protein: CASSVATGGVPLEQYF.

This clone was seen only a few times. The chain has TRBV4-2 and TRBJ2-1; 7 nucleotides align to TRBD2. J gave up 5 bases and V 0 bases, and 16 bases lay outside the gene matches. This CDR3 has 19 residues. Germline CDR1 reads LGHNA; CDR2 reads YNFKEQ. CDR3 protein: CASSQETPEVAGKNNEQFF. In DNA, the CDR3 is TGTGCCAGCAGCCAAGAGACGCCGGAAGTAGCGGGTAAAAACAATGAGCAGTTCTTC.

The chain employs TRBV28 and TRBJ1-5; possibly TRBD1 for D (5 bases). CDR1 is MDHEN, CDR2 SYDVKM, per germline. The CDR3 sequence is 13 residues long. Trimming left V 6 bases short and J 9 bases short, with 15 bases between. The CDR3 region is CASRRDGLGPQHF. CDR3 nucleotide sequence: TGTGCCAGCAGACGGGACGGCCTGGGGCCCCAGCATTTT.

This rearrangement joins TRBV6-6 to TRBJ1-6; weak D call: TRBD1 (5 bases). The CDR3 has 12 amino acids. V was clipped by 11 bases and J by 8 bases, with 13 bases between them. CDR1 MNHNY and CDR2 SVGAGI come from the germline V gene (reference sequence). This CDR3 is CAVQWGDSPLHF. DNA for the CDR3: TGTGCCGTCCAATGGGGGGATTCACCCCTCCACTTT.

The V call is TRBV23-1, the J call TRBJ2-7; possibly TRBD2 for D (5 bases). TRBV23-1 is an ORF, and what it does is uncertain. The CDR3 has 15 residues. V was clipped by 4 bases and J by 1 base, with 14 bases between them. CDR3 coding DNA: TGCGCCAGCAGTCTTCCCGGGATCCTATCCTACGAGCAGTACTTC. Residues: CASSLPGILSYEQYF.

The rearrangement uses TRBV4-1 and TRBJ2-5, with D perhaps matching TRBD2 (5 bases). Deletions cut 5 bases from V and 4 bases from J, with 11 bases between. The germline CDR1 and CDR2 sequences are MGHRA and YSYEKL. The CDR3 has 13 amino acids. This CDR3 reads CASSSRLRETQYF. The CDR3 nucleotides read TGCGCCAGCAGCTCCCGACTACGAGAGACCCAGTACTTC.

The chain combines TRBV2 with TRBJ2-5, with D possibly being TRBD2 (5 bases). This CDR3 has 13 residues. Germline CDR1 and CDR2: SNHLY and FYNNEI. V lost 9 bases and J lost 5, with 16 bases in between. CDR3 nucleotides: TGTGCCAGTAGCCGGGGTGACGGGGAGACCCAGTACTTC. Translating gives CASSRGDGETQYF.

The V call is TRBV14, the J call TRBJ2-1; possibly TRBD2 for D (7 bases). CDR1 SGHDN and CDR2 FVKESK come from the germline V gene. The CDR3 is made up of 17 amino acids. V was pared by 0 bases and J by 8 bases, with 20 bases between. The CDR3 sequence is CASSQDRVGGGLDEQFF. In DNA form, the CDR3 reads TGTGCCAGCAGCCAAGATCGGGTTGGGGGGGGCCTCGATGAGCAGTTCTTC.